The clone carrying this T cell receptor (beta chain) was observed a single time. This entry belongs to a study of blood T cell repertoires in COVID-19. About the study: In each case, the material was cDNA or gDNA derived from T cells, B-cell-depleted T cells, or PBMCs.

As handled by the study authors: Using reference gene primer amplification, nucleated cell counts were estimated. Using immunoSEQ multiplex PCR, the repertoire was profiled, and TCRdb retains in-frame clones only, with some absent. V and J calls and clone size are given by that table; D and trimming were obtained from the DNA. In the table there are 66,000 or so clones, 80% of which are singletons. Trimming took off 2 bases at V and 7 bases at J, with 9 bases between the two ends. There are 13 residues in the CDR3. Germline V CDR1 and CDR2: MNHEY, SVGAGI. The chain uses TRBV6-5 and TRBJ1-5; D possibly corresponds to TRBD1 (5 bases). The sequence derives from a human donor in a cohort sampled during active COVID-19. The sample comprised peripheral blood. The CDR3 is CASSYKGHQPQHF. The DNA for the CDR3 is TGTGCCAGCAGTTACAAGGGGCACCAGCCCCAGCATTTT.